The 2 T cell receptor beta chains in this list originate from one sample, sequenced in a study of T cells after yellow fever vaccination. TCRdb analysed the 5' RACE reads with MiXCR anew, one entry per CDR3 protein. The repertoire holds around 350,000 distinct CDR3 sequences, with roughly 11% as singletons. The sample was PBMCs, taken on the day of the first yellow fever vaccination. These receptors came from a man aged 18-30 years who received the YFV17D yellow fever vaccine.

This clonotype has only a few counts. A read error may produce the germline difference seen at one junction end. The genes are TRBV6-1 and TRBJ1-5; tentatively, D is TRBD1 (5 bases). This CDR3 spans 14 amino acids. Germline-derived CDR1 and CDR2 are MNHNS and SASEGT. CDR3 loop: CPSNPTVSNQPQHF. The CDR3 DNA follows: TGTCCCAGCAACCCGACAGTTAGCAATCAGCCCCAGCATTTT.

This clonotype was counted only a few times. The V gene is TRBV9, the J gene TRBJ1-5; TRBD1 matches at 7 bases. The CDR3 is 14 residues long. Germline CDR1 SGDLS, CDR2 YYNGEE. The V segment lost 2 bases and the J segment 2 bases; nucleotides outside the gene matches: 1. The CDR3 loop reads CASSVTGGNQPQHF. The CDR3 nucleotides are TGTGCCAGCAGCGTTACAGGGGGCAATCAGCCCCAGCATTTT. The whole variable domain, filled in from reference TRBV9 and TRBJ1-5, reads DSGVTQTPKHLITATGQRVTLRCSPRSGDLSVYWYQQSLDQGLQFLIQYYNGEERAKGNILERFSAQQFPDLHSELNLSSLELGDSALYFCASSVTGGNQPQHFGDGTRLSIL.